One and the same sample provided the 31 T cell receptor beta chains below, sequenced in a study of shared clonotypes between healthy human individuals. Only in-frame clones appear in the TCRdb table, and some are missing; sequencing was by immunoSEQ multiplex PCR. The sample has around 2.1 million clones, roughly 95% seen once. Sequenced material: naive CD4+ T cells sorted from blood. Subset defined: CD45RA+ positively selected. The receptors were sampled from a man aged 18 to 35 in good health.

The genes are TRBV6-5 and TRBJ2-1; no definite D call. The CDR3 runs to 13 residues. Germline CDR1 reads MNHEY; CDR2 reads SVGAGI. The V end lost 8 bases, the J end lost 4 bases, and 12 bases lay between the germline ends. In DNA form, the CDR3 reads TGTGCCAGCGGGCCGGTGGCATACAATGAGCAGTTCTTC. It encodes CASGPVAYNEQFF.

This rearrangement joins TRBV30 to TRBJ1-1; D unclear. V shed 2 bases and J shed 1 base, with 11 bases lying between them. The CDR3 extends over 14 amino acids. Per germline, CDR1 GTSNPN and CDR2 SVGIG (reference sequence). The CDR3 loop reads CAWSPRTWNTEAFF. The DNA of the CDR3 is TGTGCCTGGAGTCCTCGGACCTGGAACACTGAAGCTTTCTTT.

This clone was seen a single time. Other DNA sequences within the sample encode an identical CDR3. The chain carries TRBV28 and TRBJ2-5, with D perhaps matching TRBD1 or TRBD2 (5 bases each). This CDR3 comprises 13 residues. The V gene lost 2 bases and the J gene lost 5 bases, with 9 bases spanning the gap. The germline V gene encodes CDR1 MDHEN and CDR2 SYDVKM. The CDR3 region is CASSLGGRETQYF. In DNA, the CDR3 is TGTGCCAGCAGTTTAGGGGGTAGGGAGACCCAGTACTTC. The full variable domain, its missing parts supplied by reference TRBV28 and TRBJ2-5, is DVKVTQSSRYLVKRTGEKVFLECVQDMDHENMFWYRQDPGLGLRLIYFSYDVKMKEKGDIPEGYSVSREKKERFSLILESASTNQTSMYLCASSLGGRETQYFGPGTRLLVL.

The chain recombines TRBV5-1 with TRBJ1-4; 7 bases agree with TRBD1. The CDR3 sequence is 14 residues long. The J segment lost 7 bases and the V segment lost 2 bases, leaving 5 bases of the junction unmatched. Germline lookup yields CDR1 SGHRS and CDR2 YFSETQ. Here the CDR3 reads CASSFRGISEKLFF. The CDR3 DNA follows: TGCGCCAGCAGCTTCAGGGGGATCTCTGAAAAACTGTTTTTT.

The J gene is TRBJ2-1, the V gene TRBV10-1, with 15 positions matching TRBD2. CDR3 length equals 16 residues. V dropped 3 bases and J dropped 7; count of bases not matched to a gene: 4. Germline V gives CDR1 WNHNN, CDR2 SYGVQD (reference sequence). For the CDR3, the DNA is TGCGCCAGCAGTGAATCCGGACTAGCGGGAGGGAATGAGCAGTTCTTC. Translating gives CASSESGLAGGNEQFF.

This clone was recorded once. The genes are TRBV5-8 and TRBJ2-3; the D gene is possibly TRBD1 (5 bases). V was cut by 4 bases and J by 0 bases, with 21 bases left in between. Looked up from germline, CDR1 is SGHTS and CDR2 is YDEGEE. This CDR3 has 18 amino acids. The CDR3 nucleotides are TGTGCCAGCAGCCAGGGCCAGGCCCCGGCCTTTAGCACAGATACGCAGTATTTT. Residues: CASSQGQAPAFSTDTQYF.

The V call is TRBV30, the J call TRBJ2-1; no clear D gene. Germline CDR1 reads GTSNPN; CDR2 reads SVGIG (reference sequence). Trimming removed 0 bases at V and 6 bases at J, with 6 bases between. The CDR3 consists of 12 residues. Here the CDR3 reads CAWSVNTNEQFF. DNA of the CDR3: TGTGCCTGGAGTGTAAATACCAATGAGCAGTTCTTC.

This sequence joins TRBV18 and TRBJ1-2; D unclear. There are 13 residues in the CDR3. The V gene's germline CDR1 is KGHSH and CDR2 LQKENI. Between the trimmed V and J ends, which lost 3 bases and 8 bases, there was a span of 13 bases. The CDR3 coding sequence is TGTGCCAGCTCACCGGCAGACCTTCGGGGCTACACCTTC. Amino acid sequence: CASSPADLRGYTF.

The CDR3 nucleotides read TGCGCCAGCAGCTTGGTAGGACAGCCCTACAATGAGCAGTTCTTC. This translates into CASSLVGQPYNEQFF. V gene TRBV5-1 combines with J gene TRBJ2-1; maybe TRBD1 (6 bases). V was pared by 0 bases and J by 2 bases, with 9 bases between. Germline loops: CDR1 SGHRS, CDR2 YFSETQ. The CDR3 is 15 amino acids. The full variable domain, with the rest looked up from reference TRBV5-1 and TRBJ2-1, is KAGVTQTPRYLIKTRGQQVTLSCSPISGHRSVSWYQQTPGQGLQFLFEYFSETQRNKGNFPGRFSGRQFSNSRSEMNVSTLELGDSALYLCASSLVGQPYNEQFFGPGTRLTVL.

The chain carries TRBV7-9 and TRBJ2-2, with D possibly TRBD1 on 5 matching bases. Per germline, CDR1 SEHNR and CDR2 FQNEAQ (reference sequence). V was shortened by 5 bases and J by 6 bases, with 16 bases between the two germline ends. The CDR3 consists of 15 residues. CDR3 protein: CASSHYMTEAGELFF. The CDR3 DNA reads as TGTGCCAGCAGCCACTACATGACAGAGGCCGGGGAGCTGTTTTTT.

This sequence joins TRBV4-3 and TRBJ2-3; D is possibly TRBD2 (6 bases). This CDR3 is 15 amino acids long. Trimming pared 2 bases from V and 6 bases from J, leaving 15 bases between. Germline assignment: CDR1 LGHNA and CDR2 YSLEER. Here the CDR3 reads CASSQRSRGEDTQYF. CDR3 DNA sequence: TGCGCCAGCAGCCAAAGGTCTCGCGGGGAGGATACGCAGTATTTT.

As for this clone: Other DNA sequences in the same sample also yield this CDR3. V gene TRBV18 combines with J gene TRBJ2-7; D is uncertain. The V gene's germline CDR1 is KGHSH and CDR2 LQKENI. The length of the CDR3 is 11 residues. Trimming stripped 4 bases from V and 3 bases from J, with 4 bases between. The CDR3 region has the DNA TGTGCCAGCTCACAGGACTACGAGCAGTACTTC. Its protein product is CASSQDYEQYF.

The chain employs TRBV6-5 and TRBJ1-6; D is undetermined. CDR3 length: 15 amino acids. Trimming shortened V by 0 bases and J by 7 bases, and 10 bases separated the two germline ends. Germline CDR1 and CDR2: MNHEY and SVGAGI. CDR3 protein: CASSYSRAPNSPLHF. The CDR3 DNA is TGTGCCAGCAGTTACTCGAGGGCACCGAATTCACCCCTCCACTTT.

The J gene is TRBJ2-7, the V gene TRBV28; 8 bases are shared with TRBD1. V lost 1 base, J lost 2 bases, and 7 bases stayed unmatched. The CDR3 sequence is 16 residues long. Looked up from germline, CDR1 is MDHEN and CDR2 is SYDVKM. As DNA, the CDR3 is TGTGCCAGCAGTTTATACACCGGGACAGGCGCCTACGAGCAGTACTTC. Translation gives CASSLYTGTGAYEQYF.

This chain uses TRBV7-2 with TRBJ1-2, with 9 bases matching TRBD1. V trimming: 3 bases; J trimming: 4 bases; junction bases outside the gene matches: 3. This CDR3 has 14 amino acids. Germline V gives CDR1 SGHTA, CDR2 FQGNSA. The CDR3 spells CASSFTGGGYGYTF. CDR3 sequence (DNA): TGTGCCAGCAGCTTCACAGGGGGCGGCTATGGCTACACCTTC.

The chain joins TRBV10-3 to TRBJ1-1, with a tentative D call TRBD1 (5 bases). Trimming removed 4 bases at V and 7 bases at J, with 16 bases between. The CDR3 loop spans 14 amino acids. Germline V gene lookup returns CDR1 ENHRY and CDR2 SYGVKD. The CDR3 reads CAISVLEGAGEAFF. CDR3 nucleotides: TGTGCCATCAGTGTCCTGGAAGGGGCAGGTGAAGCTTTCTTT.

The J gene is TRBJ2-3, the V gene TRBV7-6; the match to TRBD2 covers 12 bases. V was clipped by 5 bases and J by 1 base; unmatched bases: 4. The CDR3 runs to 16 residues. Germline lookup yields CDR1 SGHVS and CDR2 FNYEAQ. The CDR3 nucleotides read TGTGCCAGCAGCCAACTAGCGGGGGGTGGCACAGATACGCAGTATTTT. Protein product: CASSQLAGGGTDTQYF.

Points on this clone: Other DNA sequences in the sample encode the same CDR3. The chain has TRBV5-1 and TRBJ2-2; 8 nucleotides match TRBD2. Germline values: CDR1 SGHRS, CDR2 YFSETQ. With 0 bases clipped from V and 3 bases from J, the junction kept 1 base outside the gene matches. This CDR3 region has 15 residues. The CDR3 nucleotides are TGCGCCAGCAGCTTGGGTAGCGGGGACACCGGGGAGCTGTTTTTT. Translation: CASSLGSGDTGELFF. Full variable domain (rest looked up from reference TRBV5-1 and TRBJ2-2): KAGVTQTPRYLIKTRGQQVTLSCSPISGHRSVSWYQQTPGQGLQFLFEYFSETQRNKGNFPGRFSGRQFSNSRSEMNVSTLELGDSALYLCASSLGSGDTGELFFGEGSRLTVL.

The chain links TRBV4-1 to TRBJ2-7; the D is unclear. V was cut by 0 bases and J by 3 bases, with 12 bases left in between. The CDR3 has 15 amino acids. Germline assignment: CDR1 MGHRA and CDR2 YSYEKL. The CDR3 loop reads CASSQEPTKIYEQYF. The CDR3, as DNA: TGCGCCAGCAGCCAAGAACCGACCAAGATCTACGAGCAGTACTTC.

This chain links TRBV11-2 with TRBJ2-3; 9 bases match TRBD2. Looked up from germline, CDR1 is SGHAT and CDR2 is FQNNGV. CDR3 length: 16 residues. Trimming took 7 bases from V and 2 from J; bases not matched to a gene: 10. CDR3 protein: CASTDRAGGTTDTQYF. The DNA of the CDR3 is TGTGCCAGCACCGATCGCGCGGGAGGGACCACAGATACGCAGTATTTT.

The V gene is TRBV2, the J gene TRBJ1-1, with unresolved D. The V end lost 3 bases, the J end lost 3 bases, and 14 bases lay between the germline ends. The CDR3 length is 15 residues. The germline V gene encodes CDR1 SNHLY and CDR2 FYNNEI. CDR3 sequence: CASSEVTRSDTEAFF. CDR3 bases: TGTGCCAGCAGTGAGGTGACTCGATCCGACACTGAAGCTTTCTTT.

V gene TRBV2 combines with J gene TRBJ1-2; TRBD1 is a possible D gene (5 bases). The CDR3 consists of 12 residues. Germline lookup yields CDR1 SNHLY and CDR2 FYNNEI. The ends were cut back, 5 bases at V and 7 bases at J, with 11 bases in the middle. CDR3 loop: CASSLGPGGYTF. DNA for the CDR3: TGTGCCAGCAGTTTGGGGCCGGGTGGCTACACCTTC.

CDR3 sequence: CASSLAGTGEKLFF. The CDR3 DNA reads TGTGCCAGCAGCTTGGCGGGTACAGGTGAAAAACTGTTTTTT. The gene calls are TRBV5-6 and TRBJ1-4, with D possibly TRBD1 on 5 matching bases. Germline CDR1 reads SGHDT; CDR2 reads YYEEEE. Between the trimmed V and J ends, which lost 0 bases and 7 bases, there was a span of 10 bases. This CDR3 has 14 residues.

V usage is TRBV4-1 and J usage is TRBJ1-2; D not certain. Germline V gene lookup returns CDR1 MGHRA and CDR2 YSYEKL. V was shortened by 1 base and J by 0 bases, with 9 bases between the two germline ends. The CDR3 contains 15 residues. The CDR3 bases are TGCGCCAGCAGCCAAGTCGGACTGGCTAACTATGGCTACACCTTC. Its translation: CASSQVGLANYGYTF.

V is TRBV19 and J is TRBJ1-2; TRBD1 aligns across 8 bases. The CDR3 is made up of 14 amino acids. CDR1 and CDR2 (germline): LNHDA, SQIVND (reference sequence). V lost 6 bases and J lost 3; bases outside the gene matches: 6. The CDR3, as DNA: TGTGCCAGTAGCTATCCGGGACAGGACTATGGCTACACCTTC. Residues: CASSYPGQDYGYTF. Complete variable domain (other parts from reference TRBV19 and TRBJ1-2): DGGITQSPKYLFRKEGQNVTLSCEQNLNHDAMYWYRQDPGQGLRLIYYSQIVNDFQKGDIAEGYSVSREKKESFPLTVTSAQKNPTAFYLCASSYPGQDYGYTFGSGTRLTVV.

The V gene is TRBV5-4, the J gene TRBJ2-1, with D maybe TRBD2 (6 bases). The CDR3 has 15 residues. The V end lost 2 bases, the J end lost 2 bases, and 11 bases lay between the germline ends. Per the germline V gene, CDR1 is SGHNT and CDR2 is YYREEE (reference sequence). The CDR3 here is CASSFSGVAYNEQFF. CDR3 DNA: TGTGCCAGCAGCTTCTCGGGGGTCGCCTACAATGAGCAGTTCTTC.

This clone is a singleton in its sample. In DNA, the CDR3 is TGCGCCAGCAGCTTTGATGGTGACAGGGTTTATGGTGGCTACACCTTC. Its protein is CASSFDGDRVYGGYTF. The V and J genes are TRBV5-1 and TRBJ1-2; 7 nucleotides agree with TRBD1. CDR1 SGHRS and CDR2 YFSETQ come from the germline V gene. The V gene end was trimmed by 2 bases and the J gene end by 7 bases; junction bases not matched to a gene: 14. The CDR3 runs to 16 residues.

V usage is TRBV12-5 and J usage is TRBJ1-6; no firm D call. This CDR3 is built from 15 residues. Between the trimmed V and J ends, which lost 1 base and 4 bases, there was a span of 8 bases. The V gene's germline CDR1 is LGHNT and CDR2 FRNRAP. The CDR3 nucleotides are TGTGCTAGTGGTTTGGCAGATGATTATAATTCACCCCTCCACTTT. It specifies CASGLADDYNSPLHF.

CDR3 in DNA: TGTGCCAGCAGTTACCTCCGGGAGGGCTATGGCTACACCTTC. Its protein product is CASSYLREGYGYTF. This chain links TRBV6-5 with TRBJ1-2; no clear D gene. The germline V and J ends were trimmed by 2 bases and 4 bases, with 11 bases remaining between them. Germline lookup yields CDR1 MNHEY and CDR2 SVGAGI. The CDR3 runs to 14 residues.

A note on this clone: Other DNA sequences of this sample code for an identical CDR3. This chain links TRBV2 with TRBJ2-7; TRBD1 aligns across 8 bases. Losses at the gene ends were 4 bases for V and 0 bases for J; bases not matched to a gene: 2. Germline V gene sequence: CDR1 SNHLY, CDR2 FYNNEI. The CDR3 sequence is 14 residues long. In DNA, the CDR3 is TGTGCCAGCAGTGGCCAGGGGGCCTCCTACGAGCAGTACTTC. This encodes CASSGQGASYEQYF. Drawing the rest from reference TRBV2 and TRBJ2-7, the complete variable domain is EPEVTQTPSHQVTQMGQEVILRCVPISNHLYFYWYRQILGQKVEFLVSFYNNEISEKSEIFDDQFSVERPDGSNFTLKIRSTKLEDSAMYFCASSGQGASYEQYFGPGTRLTVT.

The chain carries TRBV5-1 and TRBJ1-1; D gene ambiguous. The CDR3 has 14 amino acids. Germline CDR1 is SGHRS and CDR2 is YFSETQ. V was clipped by 6 bases and J by 3 bases, with 15 bases between them. CDR3 residues: CASKQIGWDTEAFF. In DNA, the CDR3 is TGCGCCAGCAAGCAGATCGGGTGGGACACTGAAGCTTTCTTT.